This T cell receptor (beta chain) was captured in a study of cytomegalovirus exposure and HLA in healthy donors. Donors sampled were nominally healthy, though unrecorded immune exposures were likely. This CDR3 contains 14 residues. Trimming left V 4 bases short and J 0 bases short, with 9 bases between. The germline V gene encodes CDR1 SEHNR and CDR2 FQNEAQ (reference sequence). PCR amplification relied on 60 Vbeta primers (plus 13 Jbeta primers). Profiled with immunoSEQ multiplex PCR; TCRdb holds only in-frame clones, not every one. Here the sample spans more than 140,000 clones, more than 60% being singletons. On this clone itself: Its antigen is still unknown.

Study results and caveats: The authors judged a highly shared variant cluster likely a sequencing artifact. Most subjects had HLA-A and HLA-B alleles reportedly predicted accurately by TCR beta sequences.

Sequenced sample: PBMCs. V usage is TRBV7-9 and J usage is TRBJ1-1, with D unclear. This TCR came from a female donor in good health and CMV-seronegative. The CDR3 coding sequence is TGTGCCAGCAGCTACAGCCCTATGAACACTGAAGCTTTCTTT. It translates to CASSYSPMNTEAFF.